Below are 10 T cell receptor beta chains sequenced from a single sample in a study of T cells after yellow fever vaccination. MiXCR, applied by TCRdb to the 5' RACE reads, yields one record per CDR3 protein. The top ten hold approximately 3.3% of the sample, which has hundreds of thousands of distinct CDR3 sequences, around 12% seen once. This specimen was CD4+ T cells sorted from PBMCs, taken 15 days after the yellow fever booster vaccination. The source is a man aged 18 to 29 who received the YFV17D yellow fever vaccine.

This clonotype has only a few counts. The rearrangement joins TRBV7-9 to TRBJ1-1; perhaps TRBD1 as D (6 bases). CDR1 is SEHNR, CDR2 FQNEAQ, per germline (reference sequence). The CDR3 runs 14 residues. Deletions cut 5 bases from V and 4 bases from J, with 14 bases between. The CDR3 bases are TGTGCCAGCAGCCGAGGGGGGGTCCGCACTGAAGCTTTCTTT. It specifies CASSRGGVRTEAFF.

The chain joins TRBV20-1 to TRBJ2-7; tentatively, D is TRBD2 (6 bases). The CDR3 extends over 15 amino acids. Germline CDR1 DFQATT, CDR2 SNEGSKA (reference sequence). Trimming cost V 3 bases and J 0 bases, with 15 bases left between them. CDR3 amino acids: CSASLGGYGSYEQYF. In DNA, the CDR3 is TGCAGTGCTAGCCTCGGGGGTTACGGCTCCTACGAGCAGTACTTC.

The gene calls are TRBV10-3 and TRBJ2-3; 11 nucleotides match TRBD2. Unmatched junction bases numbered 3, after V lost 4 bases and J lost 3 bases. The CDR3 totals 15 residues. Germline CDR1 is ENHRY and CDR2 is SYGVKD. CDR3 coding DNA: TGTGCCATCAGTGGAGCTAGCGGGGGGACAGATACGCAGTATTTT. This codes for CAISGASGGTDTQYF.

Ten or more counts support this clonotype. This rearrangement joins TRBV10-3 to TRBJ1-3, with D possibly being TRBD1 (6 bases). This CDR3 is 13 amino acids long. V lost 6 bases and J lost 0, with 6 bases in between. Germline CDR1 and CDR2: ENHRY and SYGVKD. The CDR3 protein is CAIRDSSGNTIYF. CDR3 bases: TGTGCCATCAGGGACAGCTCTGGAAACACCATATATTTT.

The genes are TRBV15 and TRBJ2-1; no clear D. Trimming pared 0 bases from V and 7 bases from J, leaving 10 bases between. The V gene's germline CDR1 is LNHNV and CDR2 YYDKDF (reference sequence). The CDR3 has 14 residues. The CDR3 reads CATSRDIGINEQFF. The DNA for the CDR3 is TGTGCCACCAGCAGAGATATAGGAATAAATGAGCAGTTCTTC.

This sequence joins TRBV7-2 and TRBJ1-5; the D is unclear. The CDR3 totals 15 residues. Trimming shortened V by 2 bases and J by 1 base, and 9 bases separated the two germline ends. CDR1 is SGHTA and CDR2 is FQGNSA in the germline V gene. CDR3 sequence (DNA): TGTGCCAGCAGCTTACAGAGTACGAGCAATCAGCCCCAGCATTTT. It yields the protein CASSLQSTSNQPQHF.

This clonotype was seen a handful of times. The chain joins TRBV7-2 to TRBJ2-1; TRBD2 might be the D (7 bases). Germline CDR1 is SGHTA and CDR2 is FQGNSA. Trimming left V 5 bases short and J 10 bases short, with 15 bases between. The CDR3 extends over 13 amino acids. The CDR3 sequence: CASSPRTGGEQFF. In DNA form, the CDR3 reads TGTGCCAGCAGCCCCCGCACGGGGGGCGAGCAGTTCTTC.

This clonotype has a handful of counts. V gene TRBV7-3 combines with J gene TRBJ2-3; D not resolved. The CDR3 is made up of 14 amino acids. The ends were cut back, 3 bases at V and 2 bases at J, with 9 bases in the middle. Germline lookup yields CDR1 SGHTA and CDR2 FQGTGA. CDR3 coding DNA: TGTGCCAGCAGCTTGGAAGGGAACACAGATACGCAGTATTTT. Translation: CASSLEGNTDTQYF.

CDR3 bases: TGTGCCAGCGCCCCAGCCTGGCCTGGGGCCAACGTCCTGACTTTC. Translated, it gives CASAPAWPGANVLTF. The chain is built from TRBV12-3 or TRBV12-4 and TRBJ2-6; no firm D call. V was pared by 8 bases and J by 2 bases, with 13 bases between. The CDR3 has 15 amino acids.

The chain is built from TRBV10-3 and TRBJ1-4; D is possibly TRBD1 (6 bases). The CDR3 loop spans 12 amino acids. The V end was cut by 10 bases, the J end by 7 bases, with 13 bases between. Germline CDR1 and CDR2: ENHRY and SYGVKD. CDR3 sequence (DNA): TGTGCCACCAAGGACAGTTCTGAAAAACTGTTTTTT. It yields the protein CATKDSSEKLFF.